This TCR beta chain was recovered during a study of shared T cell receptors in the human thymus. Here immunoSEQ multiplex PCR was the method, and the copy in TCRdb shows in-frame clones only, minus some. The data show hundreds of thousands of clones, 70% to 90% seen once. The data also belong to a second study, concerning human thymus T cells.

The sequence was obtained from a girl under three years old with a congenital heart defect. Specimen: thymocytes.

The CDR3 protein is CASSRRDNGTQETQYF. The CDR3 DNA follows: TGTGCCAGCAGCCGACGGGACAACGGAACACAAGAGACCCAGTACTTC. The V call is TRBV5-6, the J call TRBJ2-5, with a possible D match to TRBD1 (6 bases). The V and J ends lost 4 bases and 2 bases respectively, with 18 bases between them. The CDR3 sequence is 16 residues long. Germline V gives CDR1 SGHDT, CDR2 YYEEEE.